This TCR beta chain emerged from a study of human T cells and chemical hapten exposure. V dropped 4 bases and J dropped 7; count of bases not matched to a gene: 9. The CDR3 covers 14 residues. Germline CDR1 reads SQVTM; CDR2 reads ANQGSEA. The sample holds many counts of this clonotype. What it recognizes is unknown. Stated time point: patch test 1, 2 weeks after DPC sensitization. Treatment denoted: therapeutic diphenylcyclopropenone sensitization with weekly scalp DPC. Study processing details: Between about 20,000 and 750,000 TCRs appeared in each sample, and the median stood at about 93,000. MiXCR, run by TCRdb on the RACE reads, gives a single entry per CDR3 protein. The V and J calls were determined by TCRdb, not by the authors. The sample has about 49,000 distinct CDR3 sequences, about 10% seen once; the top ten hold 3.5% to 5%. Study-level results: All donors were alopecia patients, so their immunity may differ from that of healthy people.

Here the sequenced sample was whole blood, taken in connection with sensitization to the hapten diphenylcyclopropenone (DPC). This clonotype was obtained from a woman in her forties or fifties with alopecia areata. Some clones in this sample may be carry-over from other donors' samples. The chain links TRBV29-1 to TRBJ2-7; 11 nucleotides line up with TRBD2. This CDR3 is CSVAPGLAEGEQYF. The CDR3 nucleotides are TGCAGCGTTGCCCCGGGACTAGCGGAGGGGGAGCAGTACTTC.